This TCR beta chain was sequenced during a study of shared clonotypes between healthy human individuals. V lost 5 bases to trimming and J lost 3 bases; unmatched junction nucleotides: 3. CDR1 is SGHRS and CDR2 is YFSETQ in the germline V gene. This CDR3 is 13 amino acids long. Turning to this clone: The sample contains more than one DNA sequence encoding this CDR3.

Method: immunoSEQ multiplex PCR; TCRdb's copy keeps in-frame clones and lacks some. The sample has more than 2,000,000 clones; 85% to 95% are singletons. The chain employs TRBV5-1 and TRBJ2-3, with TRBD1 matching 7 bases. Sequenced material: naive CD4+ T cells sorted from blood. Subset: CD45RA+ positively selected. This receptor was identified in a man between 18 and 35 years old in good health. The CDR3 DNA is TGCGCCAGCAGAGGACAGGAGACAGATACGCAGTATTTT. It yields the protein CASRGQETDTQYF.